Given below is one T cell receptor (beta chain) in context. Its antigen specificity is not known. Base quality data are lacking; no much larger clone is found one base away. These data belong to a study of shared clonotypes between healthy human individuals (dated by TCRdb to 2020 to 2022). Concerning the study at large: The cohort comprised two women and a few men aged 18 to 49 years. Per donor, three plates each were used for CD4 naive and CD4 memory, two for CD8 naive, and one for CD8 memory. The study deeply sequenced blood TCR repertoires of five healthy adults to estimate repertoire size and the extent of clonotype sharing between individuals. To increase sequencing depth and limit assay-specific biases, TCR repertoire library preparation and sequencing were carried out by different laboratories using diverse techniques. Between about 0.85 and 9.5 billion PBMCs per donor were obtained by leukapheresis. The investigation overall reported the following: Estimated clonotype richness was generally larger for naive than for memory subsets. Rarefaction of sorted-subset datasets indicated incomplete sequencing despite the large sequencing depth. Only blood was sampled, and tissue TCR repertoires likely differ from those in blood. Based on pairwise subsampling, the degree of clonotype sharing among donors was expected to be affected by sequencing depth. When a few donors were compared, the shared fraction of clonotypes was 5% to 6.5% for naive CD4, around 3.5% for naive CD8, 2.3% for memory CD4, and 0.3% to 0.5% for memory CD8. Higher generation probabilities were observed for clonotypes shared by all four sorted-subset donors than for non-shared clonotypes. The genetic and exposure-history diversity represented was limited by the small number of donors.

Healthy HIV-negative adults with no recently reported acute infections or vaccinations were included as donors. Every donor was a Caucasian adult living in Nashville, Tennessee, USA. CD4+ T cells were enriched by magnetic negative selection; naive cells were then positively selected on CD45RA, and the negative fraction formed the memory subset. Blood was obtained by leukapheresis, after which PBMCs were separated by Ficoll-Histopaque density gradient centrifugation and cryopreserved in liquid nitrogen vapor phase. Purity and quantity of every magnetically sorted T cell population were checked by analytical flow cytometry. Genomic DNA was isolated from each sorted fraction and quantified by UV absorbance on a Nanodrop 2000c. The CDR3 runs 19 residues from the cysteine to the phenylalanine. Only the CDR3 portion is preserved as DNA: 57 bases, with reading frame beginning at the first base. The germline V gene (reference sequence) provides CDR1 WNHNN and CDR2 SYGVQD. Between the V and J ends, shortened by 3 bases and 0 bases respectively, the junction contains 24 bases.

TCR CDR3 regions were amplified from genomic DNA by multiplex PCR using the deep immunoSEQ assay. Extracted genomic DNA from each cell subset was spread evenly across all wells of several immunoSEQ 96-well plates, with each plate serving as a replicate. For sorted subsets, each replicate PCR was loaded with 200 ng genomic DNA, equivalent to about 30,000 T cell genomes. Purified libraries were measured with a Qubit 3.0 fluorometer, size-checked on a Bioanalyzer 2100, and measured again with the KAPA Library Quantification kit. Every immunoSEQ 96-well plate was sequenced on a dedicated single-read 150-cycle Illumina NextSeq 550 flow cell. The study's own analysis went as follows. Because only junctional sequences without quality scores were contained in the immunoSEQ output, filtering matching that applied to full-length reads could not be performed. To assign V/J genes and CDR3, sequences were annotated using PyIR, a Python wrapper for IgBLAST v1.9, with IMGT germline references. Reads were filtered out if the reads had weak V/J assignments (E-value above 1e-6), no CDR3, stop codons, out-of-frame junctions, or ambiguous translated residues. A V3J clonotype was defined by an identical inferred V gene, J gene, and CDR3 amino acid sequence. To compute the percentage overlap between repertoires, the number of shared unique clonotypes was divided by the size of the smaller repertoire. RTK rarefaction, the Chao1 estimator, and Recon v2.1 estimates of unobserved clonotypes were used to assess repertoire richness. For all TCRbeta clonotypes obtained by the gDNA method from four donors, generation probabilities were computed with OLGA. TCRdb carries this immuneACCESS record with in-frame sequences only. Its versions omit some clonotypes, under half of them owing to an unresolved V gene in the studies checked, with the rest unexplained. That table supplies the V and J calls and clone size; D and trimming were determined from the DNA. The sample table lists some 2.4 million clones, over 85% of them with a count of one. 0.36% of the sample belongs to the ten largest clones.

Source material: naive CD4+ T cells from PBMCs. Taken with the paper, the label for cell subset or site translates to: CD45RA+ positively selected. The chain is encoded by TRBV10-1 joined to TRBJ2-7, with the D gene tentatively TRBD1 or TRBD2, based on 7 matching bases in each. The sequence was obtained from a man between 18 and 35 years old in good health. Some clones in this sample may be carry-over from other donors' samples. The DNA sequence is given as TGCGCCAGCAGTGAATTCGTGGCAGGGGGGGAAGATTTCTCCTACGAGCAGTACTTC. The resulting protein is CASSEFVAGGEDFSYEQYF.